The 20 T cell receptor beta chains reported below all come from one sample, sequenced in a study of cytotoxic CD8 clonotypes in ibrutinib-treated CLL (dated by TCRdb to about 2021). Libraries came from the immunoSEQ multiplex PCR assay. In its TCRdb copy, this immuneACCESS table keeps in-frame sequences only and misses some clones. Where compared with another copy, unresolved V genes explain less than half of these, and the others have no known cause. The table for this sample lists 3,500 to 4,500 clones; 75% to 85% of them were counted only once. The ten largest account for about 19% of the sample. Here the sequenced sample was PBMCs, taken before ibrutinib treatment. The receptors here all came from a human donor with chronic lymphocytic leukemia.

DNA for the CDR3: TGCGCCAGCAGCCAAGATAATAGCGGGAGCGCAAATGAGCAGTTCTTC. Protein: CASSQDNSGSANEQFF. The V and J genes are TRBV4-1 and TRBJ2-1; 9 bases match TRBD2. Trimming cost V 0 bases and J 7 bases; bases outside gene matches: 7. The CDR3 length is 16 residues. The germline V gene encodes CDR1 MGHRA and CDR2 YSYEKL.

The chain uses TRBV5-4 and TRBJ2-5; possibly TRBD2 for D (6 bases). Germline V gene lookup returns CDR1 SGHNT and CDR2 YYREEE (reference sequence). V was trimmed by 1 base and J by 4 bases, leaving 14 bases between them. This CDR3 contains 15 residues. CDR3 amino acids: CASSLYGGGRETQYF. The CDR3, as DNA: TGTGCCAGCAGCTTGTACGGGGGTGGACGAGAGACCCAGTACTTC.

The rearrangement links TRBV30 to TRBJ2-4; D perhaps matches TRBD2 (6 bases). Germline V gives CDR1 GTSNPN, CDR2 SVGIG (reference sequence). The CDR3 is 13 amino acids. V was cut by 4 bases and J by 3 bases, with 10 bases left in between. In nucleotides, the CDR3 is TGTGCCTGGAATTTAGCGGACAAAAACATTCAGTACTTC. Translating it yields CAWNLADKNIQYF.

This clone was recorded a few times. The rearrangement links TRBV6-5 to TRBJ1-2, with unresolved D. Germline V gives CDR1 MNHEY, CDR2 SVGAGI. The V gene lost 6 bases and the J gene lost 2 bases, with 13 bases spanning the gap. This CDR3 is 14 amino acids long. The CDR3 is CASSLNSLNYGYTF. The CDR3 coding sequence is TGTGCCAGCAGCCTGAACAGCCTAAACTATGGCTACACCTTC.

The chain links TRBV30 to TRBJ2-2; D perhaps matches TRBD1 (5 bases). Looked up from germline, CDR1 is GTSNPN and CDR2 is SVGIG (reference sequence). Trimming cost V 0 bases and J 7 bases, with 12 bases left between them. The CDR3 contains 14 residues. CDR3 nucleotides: TGTGCCTGGAGTGTACAAGGGGCCGGCGGGGAGCTGTTTTTT. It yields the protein CAWSVQGAGGELFF. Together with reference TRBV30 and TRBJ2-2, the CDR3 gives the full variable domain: SQTIHQWPATLVQPVGSPLSLECTVEGTSNPNLYWYRQAAGRGLQLLFYSVGIGQISSEVPQNLSASRPQDRQFILSSKKLLLSDSGFYLCAWSVQGAGGELFFGEGSRLTVL.

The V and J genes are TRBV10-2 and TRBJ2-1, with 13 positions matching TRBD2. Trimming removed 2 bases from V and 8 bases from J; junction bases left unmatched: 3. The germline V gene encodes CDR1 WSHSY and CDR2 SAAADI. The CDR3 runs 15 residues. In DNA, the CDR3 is TGCGCCAGCAGTGAGGGACTAGCGGGAGCACATGAGCAGTTCTTC. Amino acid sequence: CASSEGLAGAHEQFF.

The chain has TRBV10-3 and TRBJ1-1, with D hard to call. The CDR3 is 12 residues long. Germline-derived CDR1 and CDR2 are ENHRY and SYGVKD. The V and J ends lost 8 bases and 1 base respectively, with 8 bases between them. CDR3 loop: CAIVGENTEAFF. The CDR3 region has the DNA TGTGCCATCGTCGGGGAGAACACTGAAGCTTTCTTT.

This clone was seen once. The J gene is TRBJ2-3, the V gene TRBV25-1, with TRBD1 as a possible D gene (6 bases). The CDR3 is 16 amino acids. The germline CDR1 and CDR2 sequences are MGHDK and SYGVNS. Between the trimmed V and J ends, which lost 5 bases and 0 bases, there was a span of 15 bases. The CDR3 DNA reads TGTGCCAGCAGTCTACGCGGACAGTTCAGCACAGATACGCAGTATTTT. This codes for CASSLRGQFSTDTQYF.

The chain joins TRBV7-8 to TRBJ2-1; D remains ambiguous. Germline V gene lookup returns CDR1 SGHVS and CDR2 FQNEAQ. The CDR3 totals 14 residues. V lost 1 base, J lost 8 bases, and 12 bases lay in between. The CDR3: CASSLEGGIYEQFF. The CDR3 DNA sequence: TGTGCCAGCAGCTTAGAGGGCGGTATTTATGAGCAGTTCTTC.

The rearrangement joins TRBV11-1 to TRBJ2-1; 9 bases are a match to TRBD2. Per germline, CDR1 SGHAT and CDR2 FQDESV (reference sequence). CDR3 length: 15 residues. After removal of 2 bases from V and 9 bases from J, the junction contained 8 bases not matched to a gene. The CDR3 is CASSLRVAGESEQFF. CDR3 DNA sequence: TGTGCCAGCAGCTTAAGGGTAGCGGGAGAGAGTGAGCAGTTCTTC.

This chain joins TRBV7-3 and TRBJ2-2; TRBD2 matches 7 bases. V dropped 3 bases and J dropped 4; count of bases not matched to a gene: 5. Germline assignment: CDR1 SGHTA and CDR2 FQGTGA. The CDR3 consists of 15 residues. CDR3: CASSLGGRGTGELFF. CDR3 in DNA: TGTGCCAGCAGCTTGGGCGGGAGAGGCACCGGGGAGCTGTTTTTT.

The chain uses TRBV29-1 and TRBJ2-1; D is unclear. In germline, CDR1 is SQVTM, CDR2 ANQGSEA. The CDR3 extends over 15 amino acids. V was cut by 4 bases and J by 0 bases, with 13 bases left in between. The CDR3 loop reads CSVVGAWSSYNEQFF. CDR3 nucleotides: TGCAGCGTTGTTGGTGCGTGGAGCTCCTACAATGAGCAGTTCTTC.

The CDR3 loop is CASSLGFSAYEQYF. The CDR3 DNA is TGTGCCAGCAGCTTAGGCTTCTCGGCCTACGAGCAGTACTTC. V gene TRBV7-9 combines with J gene TRBJ2-7; D gene unclear. Germline V gives CDR1 SEHNR, CDR2 FQNEAQ (reference sequence). Trimming took off 1 base at V and 2 bases at J, with 9 bases between the two ends. This CDR3 region has 14 residues.

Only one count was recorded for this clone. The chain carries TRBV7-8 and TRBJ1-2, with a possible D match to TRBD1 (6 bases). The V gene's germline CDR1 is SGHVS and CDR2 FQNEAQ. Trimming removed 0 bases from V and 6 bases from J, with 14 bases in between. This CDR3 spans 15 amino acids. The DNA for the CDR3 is TGTGCCAGCAGCTTAGCTGTGGCAGGGGTCCATGGCTACACCTTC. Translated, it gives CASSLAVAGVHGYTF.

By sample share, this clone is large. For the CDR3, the DNA is TGTGCCAGTAGTATAGATGTTCAGGGTAATGAGCAGTTCTTC. Translation gives CASSIDVQGNEQFF. The J gene is TRBJ2-1, the V gene TRBV19, with D perhaps TRBD1 (5 bases). The length of the CDR3 is 14 residues. V was shortened by 0 bases and J by 7 bases, with 10 bases between the two germline ends. In germline, CDR1 is LNHDA, CDR2 SQIVND (reference sequence).

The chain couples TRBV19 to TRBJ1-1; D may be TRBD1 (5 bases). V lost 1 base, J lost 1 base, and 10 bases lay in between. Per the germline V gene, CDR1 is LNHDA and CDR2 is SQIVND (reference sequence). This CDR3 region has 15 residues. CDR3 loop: CASSIAWTRNTEAFF. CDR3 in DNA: TGTGCCAGTAGTATAGCGTGGACAAGGAACACTGAAGCTTTCTTT.

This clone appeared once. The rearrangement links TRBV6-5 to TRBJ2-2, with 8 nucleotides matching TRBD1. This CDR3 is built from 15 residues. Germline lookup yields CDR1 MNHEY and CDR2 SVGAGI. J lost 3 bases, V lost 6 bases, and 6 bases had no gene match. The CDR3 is CASSPTGGDTGELFF. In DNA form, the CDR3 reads TGTGCCAGCAGCCCTACAGGGGGAGACACCGGGGAGCTGTTTTTT.

DNA of the CDR3: TGTGCCAGCAGCTTAGATGGGGAGCTCTACAATGAGCAGTTCTTC. Translating it yields CASSLDGELYNEQFF. The V gene is TRBV11-3, the J gene TRBJ2-1; possible D gene TRBD2, 5 bases. Deletions cut 0 bases from V and 3 bases from J, with 9 bases between. This CDR3 spans 15 amino acids. Germline V gene data show CDR1 as SGHNT and CDR2 as YENEEA.

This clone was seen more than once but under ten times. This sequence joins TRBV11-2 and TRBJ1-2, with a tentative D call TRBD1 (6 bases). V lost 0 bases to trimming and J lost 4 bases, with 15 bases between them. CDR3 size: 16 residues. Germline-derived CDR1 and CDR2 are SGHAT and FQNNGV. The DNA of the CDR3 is TGTGCCAGCAGCTTAGAAGAGGGGGTTTCGCCCTATGGCTACACCTTC. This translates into CASSLEEGVSPYGYTF. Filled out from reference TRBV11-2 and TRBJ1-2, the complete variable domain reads EAGVAQSPRYKIIEKRQSVAFWCNPISGHATLYWYQQILGQGPKLLIQFQNNGVVDDSQLPKDRFSAERLKGVDSTLKIQPAKLEDSAVYLCASSLEEGVSPYGYTFGSGTRLTVV.

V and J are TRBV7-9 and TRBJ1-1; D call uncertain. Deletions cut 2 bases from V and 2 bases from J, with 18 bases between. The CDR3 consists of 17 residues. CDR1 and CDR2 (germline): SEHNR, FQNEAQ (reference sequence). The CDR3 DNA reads TGTGCCAGCAGCTTAAGATTCGGCAGAAAAGTAAACACTGAAGCTTTCTTT. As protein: CASSLRFGRKVNTEAFF.